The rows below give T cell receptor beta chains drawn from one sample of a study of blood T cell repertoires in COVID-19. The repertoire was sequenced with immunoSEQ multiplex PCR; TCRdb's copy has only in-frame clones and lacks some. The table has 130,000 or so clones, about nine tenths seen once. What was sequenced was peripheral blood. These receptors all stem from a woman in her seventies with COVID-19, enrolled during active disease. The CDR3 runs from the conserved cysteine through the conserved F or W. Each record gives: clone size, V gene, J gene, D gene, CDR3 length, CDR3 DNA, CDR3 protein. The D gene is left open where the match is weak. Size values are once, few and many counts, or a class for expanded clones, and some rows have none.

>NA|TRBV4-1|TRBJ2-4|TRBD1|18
TGCGCCAGCAGCCCGACTACTGGGACAGGGGGAGTCAAAAACATTCAGTACTTC
CASSPTTGTGGVKNIQYF
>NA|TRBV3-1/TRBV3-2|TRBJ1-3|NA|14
TGTGCCAGCAGCCAAGATCTCGGAGGCAACACCATATATTTT
CASSQDLGGNTIYF
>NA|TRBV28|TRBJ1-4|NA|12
TGTGCCAGCAGTGCGGAGAATGAAAAACTGTTTTTT
CASSAENEKLFF
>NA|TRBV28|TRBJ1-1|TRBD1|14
TGTGCCAGCCTAACTGCAGGGGGCGGACCTGAAGCTTTCTTT
CASLTAGGGPEAFF
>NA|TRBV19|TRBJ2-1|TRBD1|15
TGTGCCAGTAGTATGGGGACAGGGGGCAGCGATGAGCAGTTCTTC
CASSMGTGGSDEQFF
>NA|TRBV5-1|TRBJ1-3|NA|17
TGCGCCAGCAGCTTGAGCCCGGGGAGGGACTCTGGAAACACCATATATTTT
CASSLSPGRDSGNTIYF
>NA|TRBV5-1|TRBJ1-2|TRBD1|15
TGCGCCAGCAGGGATGAGAGAGGGGGCAACTATGGCTACACCTTC
CASRDERGGNYGYTF
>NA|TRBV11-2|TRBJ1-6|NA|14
TGTGCCAGCAGCTTGCAGGTTAATAATTCACCCCTCCACTTT
CASSLQVNNSPLHF
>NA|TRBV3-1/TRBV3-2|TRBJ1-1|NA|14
TGTGCCAGCAGCCAAACCAGAGGGTGGACTGAAGCTTTCTTT
CASSQTRGWTEAFF
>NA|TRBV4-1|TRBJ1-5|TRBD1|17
TGCGCCAGCAGCCAAGATCCGGTGACAGGGGCCCATCAGCCCCAGCATTTT
CASSQDPVTGAHQPQHF
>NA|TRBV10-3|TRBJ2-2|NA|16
TGTGCCATCGGCGCAGGGGTAAGGAGGAACACCGGGGAGCTGTTTTTT
CAIGAGVRRNTGELFF
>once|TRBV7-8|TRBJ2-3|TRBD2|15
TGTGCCAGCAGCAAAACTAGCGGGGTCGCAGATACGCAGTATTTT
CASSKTSGVADTQYF
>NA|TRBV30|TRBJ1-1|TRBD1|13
TGTGCCTGGAGTAGGGGGCCGAACACTGAAGCTTTCTTT
CAWSRGPNTEAFF
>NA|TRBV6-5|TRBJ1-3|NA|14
TGTGCCAGCAAGGGGGTGGGTTGGGATAACACCATATATTTT
CASKGVGWDNTIYF
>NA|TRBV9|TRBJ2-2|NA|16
TGTGCCAGCAGCCCCCGGAGCGAAGTGAACACCGGGGAGCTGTTTTTT
CASSPRSEVNTGELFF
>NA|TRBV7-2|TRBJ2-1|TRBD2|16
TGTGCCAGCAGCCCCCTAGCGGGGGGTAAGGGGAATGAGCAGTTCTTC
CASSPLAGGKGNEQFF
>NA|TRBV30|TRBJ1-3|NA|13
TGTGCCTGGAGAAGTGCGGCTGGTTCCACCATATATTTT
CAWRSAAGSTIYF
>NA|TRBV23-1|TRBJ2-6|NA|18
TGCGCCAGCAGTCCCTTAAAAAGAGACAACTCTGGGGCCAACGTCCTGACTTTC
CASSPLKRDNSGANVLTF
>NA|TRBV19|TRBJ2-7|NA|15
TGTGCCAGTAGTAATGGGGAGGAAGGGTACTACGAGCAGTACTTC
CASSNGEEGYYEQYF
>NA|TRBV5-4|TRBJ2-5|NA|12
TGTGCCAGCAGAGGGGCCGGGGAGACCCAGTACTTC
CASRGAGETQYF
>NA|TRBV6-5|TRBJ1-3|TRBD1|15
TGTGCCAGCAGCCTTGCGACAGGGGATGCAAACACCATATATTTT
CASSLATGDANTIYF
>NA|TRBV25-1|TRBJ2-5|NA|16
TGTGCCAGCAGTGAACCCGCCGGAAGGGGCAGGGAGACCCAGTACTTC
CASSEPAGRGRETQYF
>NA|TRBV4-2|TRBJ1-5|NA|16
TGTGCCAGCAGCCGGGAGGGCAGGGAGGGAAATCAGCCCCAGCATTTT
CASSREGREGNQPQHF
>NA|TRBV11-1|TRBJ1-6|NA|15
TGTGCCAGCAGCCTGACAGTTTCCTATAATTCACCCCTCCACTTT
CASSLTVSYNSPLHF
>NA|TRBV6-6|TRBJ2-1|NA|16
TGTGCCAGCAGTTACTTAACCAGAAACACAGGGAATGAGCAGTTCTTC
CASSYLTRNTGNEQFF
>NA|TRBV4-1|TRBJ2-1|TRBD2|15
TGCGCCAGCAGCCCGGGACTAGCGGGGGGGGATGAGCAGTTCTTC
CASSPGLAGGDEQFF
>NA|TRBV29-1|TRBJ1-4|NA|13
TGCAGCGTCCGAGAACCCGGGTTTGAAAAACTGTTTTTT
CSVREPGFEKLFF
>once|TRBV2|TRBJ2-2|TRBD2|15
TGTGCCAGCAGGGGGACTAGCGGTGGGGTCGGGGAGCTGTTTTTT
CASRGTSGGVGELFF
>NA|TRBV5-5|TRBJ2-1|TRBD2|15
TGTGCCAGCAGCTTCACTAGCGGGGGGCCCTATGAGCAGTTCTTC
CASSFTSGGPYEQFF
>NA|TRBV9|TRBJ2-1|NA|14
TGTGCCAGCAGCGTAGGGGCGGGGCCCAATGAGCAGTTCTTC
CASSVGAGPNEQFF
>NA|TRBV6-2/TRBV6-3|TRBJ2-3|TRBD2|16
TGTGCCAGCAGTATAAGTCGCGGGGGGGCCGTTGATACGCAGTATTTT
CASSISRGGAVDTQYF